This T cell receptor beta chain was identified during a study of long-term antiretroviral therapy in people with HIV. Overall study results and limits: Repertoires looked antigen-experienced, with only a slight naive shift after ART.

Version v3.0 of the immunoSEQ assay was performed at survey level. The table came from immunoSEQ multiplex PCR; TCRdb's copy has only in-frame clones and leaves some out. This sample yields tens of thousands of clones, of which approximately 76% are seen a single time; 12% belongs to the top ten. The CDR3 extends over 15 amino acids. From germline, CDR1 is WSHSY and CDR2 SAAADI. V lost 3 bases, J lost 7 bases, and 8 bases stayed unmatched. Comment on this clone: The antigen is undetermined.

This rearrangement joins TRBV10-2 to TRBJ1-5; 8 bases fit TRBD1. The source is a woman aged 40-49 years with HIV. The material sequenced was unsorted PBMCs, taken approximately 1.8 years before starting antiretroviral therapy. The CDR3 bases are TGCGCCAGCAGTGAAGGTCGGACAGGGTACCAGCCCCAGCATTTT. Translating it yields CASSEGRTGYQPQHF.